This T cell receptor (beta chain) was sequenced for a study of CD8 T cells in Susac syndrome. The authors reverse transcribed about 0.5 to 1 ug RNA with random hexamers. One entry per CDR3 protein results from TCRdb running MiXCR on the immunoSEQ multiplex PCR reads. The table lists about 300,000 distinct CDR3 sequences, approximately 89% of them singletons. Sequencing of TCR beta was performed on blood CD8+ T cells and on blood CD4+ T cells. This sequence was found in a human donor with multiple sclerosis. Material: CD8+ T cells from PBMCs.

In DNA form, the CDR3 reads TGTGCCAGCAGACTAAAGCGGGGAAGCTCCTACAATGAGCAGTTCTTC. This gives the protein CASRLKRGSSYNEQFF. The rearrangement joins TRBV27 to TRBJ2-1, with TRBD2 matching over 7 bases. The J segment lost 0 bases and the V segment lost 6 bases, leaving 8 bases of the junction unmatched. The CDR3 loop spans 16 amino acids. The germline CDR1 and CDR2 sequences are MNHEY and SMNVEV (reference sequence).